This T cell receptor (beta chain) comes out of a study of sequential checkpoint blockade in melanoma. In the study overall: Arm A got nivolumab then ipilimumab; arm B the reverse, 1:1. Each arm's sequence ended with maintenance nivolumab.

Clones were sequenced by immunoSEQ multiplex PCR, and TCRdb holds only the in-frame ones, with some missing. The sample lists 35,000 to 40,000 clones, 86% occurring once. The junction had 18 bases not matched to a gene; V was cut back by 6 bases and J by 1 base. The CDR3 extends over 19 amino acids. Per the germline V gene, CDR1 is MNHEY and CDR2 is SMNVEV (reference sequence). Treatment denoted: randomized to nivolumab then ipilimumab (arm A) or the reverse (arm B). None of the patients previously received DNA-damaging chemotherapy. The starting material was CD8+ T cells sorted from blood (inferred from file names), obtained from a patient given nivolumab and ipilimumab in sequence. The TCR comes from a human donor with melanoma. The V call is TRBV27, the J call TRBJ2-3, with 8 nucleotides matching TRBD1. The CDR3 is CASSPSPPAGGAGTDTQYF. Written as DNA, the CDR3 is TGTGCCAGCAGCCCATCCCCTCCCGCAGGGGGCGCAGGCACAGATACGCAGTATTTT.